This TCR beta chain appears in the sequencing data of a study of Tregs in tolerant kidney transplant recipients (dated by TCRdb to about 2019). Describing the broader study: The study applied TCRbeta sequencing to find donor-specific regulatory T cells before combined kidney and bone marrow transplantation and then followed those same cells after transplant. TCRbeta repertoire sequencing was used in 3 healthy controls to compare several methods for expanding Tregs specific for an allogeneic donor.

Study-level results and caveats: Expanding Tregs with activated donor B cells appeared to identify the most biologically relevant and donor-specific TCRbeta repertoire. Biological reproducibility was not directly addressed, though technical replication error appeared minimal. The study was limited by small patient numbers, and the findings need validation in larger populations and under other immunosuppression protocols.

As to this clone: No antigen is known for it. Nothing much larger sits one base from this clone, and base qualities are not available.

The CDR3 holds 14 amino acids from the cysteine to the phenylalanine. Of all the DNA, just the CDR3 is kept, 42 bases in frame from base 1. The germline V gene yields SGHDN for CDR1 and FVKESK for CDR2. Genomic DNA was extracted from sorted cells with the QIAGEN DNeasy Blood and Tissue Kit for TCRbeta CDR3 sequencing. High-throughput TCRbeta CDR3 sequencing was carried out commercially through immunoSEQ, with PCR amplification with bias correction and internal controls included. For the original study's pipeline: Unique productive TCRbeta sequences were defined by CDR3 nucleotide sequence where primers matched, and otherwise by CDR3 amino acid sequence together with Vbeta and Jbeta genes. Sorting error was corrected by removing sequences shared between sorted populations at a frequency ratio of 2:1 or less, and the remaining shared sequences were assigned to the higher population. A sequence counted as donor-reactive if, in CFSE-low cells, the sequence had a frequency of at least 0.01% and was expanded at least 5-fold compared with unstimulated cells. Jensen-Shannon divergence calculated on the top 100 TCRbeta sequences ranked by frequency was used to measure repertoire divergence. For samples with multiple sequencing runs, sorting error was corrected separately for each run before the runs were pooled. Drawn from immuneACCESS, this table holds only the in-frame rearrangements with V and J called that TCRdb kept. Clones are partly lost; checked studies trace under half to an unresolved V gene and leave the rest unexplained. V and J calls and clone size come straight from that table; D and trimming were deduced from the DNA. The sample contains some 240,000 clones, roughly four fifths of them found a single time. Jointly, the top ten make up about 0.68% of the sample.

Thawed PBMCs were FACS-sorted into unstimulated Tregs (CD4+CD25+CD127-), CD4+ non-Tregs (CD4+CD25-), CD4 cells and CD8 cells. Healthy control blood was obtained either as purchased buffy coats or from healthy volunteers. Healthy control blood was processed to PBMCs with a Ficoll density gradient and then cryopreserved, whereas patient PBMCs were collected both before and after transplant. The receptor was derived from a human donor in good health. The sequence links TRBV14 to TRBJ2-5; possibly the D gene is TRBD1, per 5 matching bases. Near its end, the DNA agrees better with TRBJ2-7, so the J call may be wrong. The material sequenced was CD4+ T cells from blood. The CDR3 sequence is CASSQVSLSYEQYF. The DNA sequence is TGTGCCAGTTCACAGGTTTCCCTCTCCTACGAGCAGTACTTC.